Below are 12 T cell receptor beta chains sequenced from a single sample in a study of identical twins. TCRdb fed the 5' RACE reads into MiXCR, producing one record per CDR3 protein. The top ten hold less than 4% of the sample, which has some 240,000 distinct CDR3 sequences, approximately 8.3% seen once. These records were also assigned to another study, of yellow fever vaccine responses in identical twins.

The material sequenced was CD8+ T cells sorted from blood. The receptors derive from a woman aged 18-29 years in good health.

This clonotype was observed a handful of times. The chain combines TRBV7-8 with TRBJ2-1, with TRBD2 as a possible D gene (5 bases). Germline V gene lookup returns CDR1 SGHVS and CDR2 FQNEAQ. The V and J ends lost 4 bases and 6 bases respectively, with 16 bases between them. This CDR3 spans 15 amino acids. DNA for the CDR3: TGTGCCAGCAGCTCCGTCTTTGGCGAGGGCAATGAGCAGTTCTTC. Translation gives CASSSVFGEGNEQFF.

This clonotype was recorded at least ten times. This chain links TRBV3-1 with TRBJ2-7; no definite D call. With 1 base removed from V and 7 bases from J, the gap between germline ends came to 14 bases. The CDR3 has 14 residues. Germline CDR1 and CDR2: LGHDT and YNNKEL (reference sequence). The CDR3 DNA reads TGTGCCAGCAGCCAAGCGCCATTTCTGGGGGAGCAGTACTTC. Amino acid sequence: CASSQAPFLGEQYF.

The chain recombines TRBV20-1 with TRBJ2-3; 13 nucleotides align to TRBD2. The CDR3 loop spans 19 amino acids. Per the germline V gene, CDR1 is DFQATT and CDR2 is SNEGSKA (reference sequence). Germline trimming cut 1 base from V and 1 base from J; bases unmatched to any gene: 11. CDR3 DNA sequence: TGCAGTGCTAGAGGCCTTACTAGCGGGGGGGAGTTTCGCACAGATACGCAGTATTTT. Protein product: CSARGLTSGGEFRTDTQYF.

In this sample, this clonotype turned up a few times. The V call is TRBV7-2, the J call TRBJ2-7, with 7 bases matching TRBD2. Germline V CDR1 and CDR2: SGHTA, FQGNSA. This CDR3 is 17 amino acids long. Trimming took 4 bases from V and 0 from J; bases not matched to a gene: 12. CDR3 loop: CASSSGRVSITSYEQYF. The CDR3 DNA reads as TGTGCCAGCAGCTCGGGGAGGGTATCCATAACCTCCTACGAGCAGTACTTC.

There are many counts of this clonotype. The chain has TRBV12-3 or TRBV12-4 and TRBJ2-5; 9 bases match TRBD1. The trim removed 5 bases at V and 1 base at J, leaving 5 bases unmatched. The CDR3 totals 15 residues. CDR3 bases: TGTGCCAGCAGTCGCCCGGACAGGGGCCAAGAGACCCAGTACTTC. It codes for CASSRPDRGQETQYF.

The chain employs TRBV6-2 or TRBV6-3 and TRBJ2-1; D might be TRBD1 or TRBD2, each matching 6 bases. This CDR3 is 11 amino acids long. Trimming left V 10 bases short and J 8 bases short, with 12 bases between. In germline, CDR1 is MNHEY, CDR2 SVGEGT. In nucleotides, the CDR3 is TGTGCCACACAACGGGGGCATGAGCAGTTCTTC. Its protein product is CATQRGHEQFF.

This clonotype has a handful of counts. The CDR3 DNA is TGTGCCAGCAGTCAGGGGGCTGGGTACGAGCAGTACTTC. Amino acids: CASSQGAGYEQYF. The chain has TRBV27 and TRBJ2-7; TRBD1 matches 8 bases. Unmatched junction bases numbered 4, after V lost 5 bases and J lost 4 bases. Germline V gene sequence: CDR1 MNHEY, CDR2 SMNVEV (reference sequence). The CDR3 sequence is 13 residues long.

This clonotype was counted at least ten times. The chain recombines TRBV6-5 with TRBJ1-2; maybe TRBD1 (6 bases). Trimming removed 4 bases from V and 6 bases from J, with 15 bases in between. This CDR3 comprises 14 residues. Germline CDR1 reads MNHEY; CDR2 reads SVGAGI. The CDR3 region is CASSSTMTGDGYTF. CDR3 coding DNA: TGTGCCAGCAGTTCCACGATGACAGGAGATGGCTACACCTTC.

This clonotype was counted a few times. This chain joins TRBV12-3 or TRBV12-4 and TRBJ2-7; 8 nucleotides line up with TRBD1. The length of the CDR3 is 15 residues. V lost 2 bases and J lost 5; bases outside the gene matches: 8. The CDR3 nucleotides are TGTGCCAGCAGTTTAACCGAGCAGGGGGCCGACGAGCAGTACTTC. Its translation is CASSLTEQGADEQYF.

This rearrangement joins TRBV27 to TRBJ2-7; TRBD1 matches at 10 bases. This CDR3 spans 17 amino acids. CDR1 is MNHEY and CDR2 is SMNVEV in the germline V gene (reference sequence). The J segment lost 4 bases and the V segment lost 1 base, leaving 10 bases of the junction unmatched. CDR3 in DNA: TGTGCCAGCAGTTTATTAGGGACAGGGGCCCTCGGTTACGAGCAGTACTTC. This encodes CASSLLGTGALGYEQYF.

The chain combines TRBV4-2 with TRBJ2-7; D is possibly TRBD2 (6 bases). The length of the CDR3 is 16 residues. Germline V lookup: CDR1 LGHNA, CDR2 YNFKEQ. Trimming removed 0 bases at V and 5 bases at J, with 17 bases between. The CDR3 DNA reads as TGTGCCAGCAGCCAAGAGGAACTAGCTCTGGGGCACGAGCAGTACTTC. Protein product: CASSQEELALGHEQYF.

This clonotype has ten or more counts. This chain connects TRBV20-1 to TRBJ1-1, with D uncertain. V lost 3 bases, J lost 3 bases, and 17 bases lay in between. Germline CDR1 reads DFQATT; CDR2 reads SNEGSKA (reference sequence). CDR3 length: 15 residues. CDR3 amino acids: CSARDGDRLHTEAFF. CDR3 DNA sequence: TGCAGTGCTAGGGACGGGGATCGCCTGCACACTGAAGCTTTCTTT.